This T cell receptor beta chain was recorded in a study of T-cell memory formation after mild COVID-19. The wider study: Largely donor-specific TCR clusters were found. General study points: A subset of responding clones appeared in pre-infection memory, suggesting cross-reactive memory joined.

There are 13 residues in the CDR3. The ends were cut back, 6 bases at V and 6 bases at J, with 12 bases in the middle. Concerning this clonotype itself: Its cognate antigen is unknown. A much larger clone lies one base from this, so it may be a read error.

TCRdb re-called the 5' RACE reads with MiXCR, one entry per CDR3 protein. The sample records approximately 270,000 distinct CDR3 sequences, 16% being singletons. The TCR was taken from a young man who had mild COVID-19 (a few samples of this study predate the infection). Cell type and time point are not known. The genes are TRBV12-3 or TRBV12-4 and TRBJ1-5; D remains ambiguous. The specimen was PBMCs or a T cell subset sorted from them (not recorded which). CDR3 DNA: TGTGCCAGCAGGCACTCAGTGGTTCAGCCCCAGCATTTT. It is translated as CASRHSVVQPQHF.